These 14 T cell receptor beta chains originate from one sample sequenced in a study of cytomegalovirus exposure and HLA in healthy donors. Primers included in the PCR were 60 Vbeta and 13 Jbeta primers. Repertoires were generated with immunoSEQ multiplex PCR, while TCRdb's copy carries only in-frame clones and drops some. The table has approximately 150,000 clones, roughly four fifths seen once. The sequencing sample was made of PBMCs. Receptor source: a woman aged 45 to 65 in good health and CMV-seronegative.

This sequence joins TRBV5-6 and TRBJ1-2, with D hard to call. CDR3 size: 16 residues. From germline, CDR1 is SGHDT and CDR2 YYEEEE. Trimming pared 1 base from V and 1 base from J, leaving 14 bases between. The CDR3 nucleotides are TGTGCCAGCAGCTTGCGGGGTGGAGACCTTAACTATGGCTACACCTTC. Protein product: CASSLRGGDLNYGYTF.

The chain links TRBV13 to TRBJ2-1; 14 bases agree with TRBD2. CDR3 length equals 17 residues. The V and J ends lost 4 bases and 7 bases, in that order; junction bases with no gene match: 9. In germline, CDR1 is PRHDT, CDR2 FYEKMQ (reference sequence). This CDR3 is CASSSRLAGGPGNEQFF. CDR3 nucleotide sequence: TGTGCCAGCAGCTCGCGACTAGCGGGGGGGCCGGGGAATGAGCAGTTCTTC.

Concerning this clone: The limits of the CDR3 on the DNA are not certain, so only TCRdb's listed CDR3 is given. The J gene is TRBJ1-6, the V gene TRBV6-5. Germline V gene data show CDR1 as MNHEY and CDR2 as SVGAGI. The CDR3 is 15 amino acids in total, end residues counted. CDR3 amino acids: CASILAGLGNSPLHF.

The genes are TRBV7-3 and TRBJ2-2; possibly TRBD2 for D (5 bases). V was pared by 5 bases and J by 2 bases, with 6 bases between. The CDR3 covers 13 residues. The V gene's germline CDR1 is SGHTA and CDR2 FQGTGA. The CDR3 region has the DNA TGTGCCAGCAGCGGGAGTAACACCGGGGAGCTGTTTTTT. It codes for CASSGSNTGELFF.

The gene calls are TRBV5-1 and TRBJ2-5, with 9 bases aligning to TRBD1. J gave up 5 bases and V 0 bases, and 8 bases lay outside the gene matches. Germline V lookup: CDR1 SGHRS, CDR2 YFSETQ. This CDR3 has 16 residues. For the CDR3, the DNA is TGCGCCAGCAGCTTGGAGAAAGGGACAGGGCCGGAGACCCAGTACTTC. Its protein product is CASSLEKGTGPETQYF.

The chain carries TRBV30 and TRBJ2-7; TRBD1 is a possible D gene (6 bases). The germline V gene has CDR1 GTSNPN and CDR2 SVGIG (reference sequence). The CDR3 extends over 14 amino acids. V shed 5 bases and J shed 0 bases, with 14 bases lying between them. The CDR3 nucleotides read TGTGCCTGGGATCAGACAGGCACCTCCTACGAGCAGTACTTC. Its translation is CAWDQTGTSYEQYF. Variable domain in full (rest from reference TRBV30 and TRBJ2-7): SQTIHQWPATLVQPVGSPLSLECTVEGTSNPNLYWYRQAAGRGLQLLFYSVGIGQISSEVPQNLSASRPQDRQFILSSKKLLLSDSGFYLCAWDQTGTSYEQYFGPGTRLTVT.

This chain connects TRBV5-4 to TRBJ1-2; D gene unclear. CDR3 size: 15 residues. Germline V CDR1 and CDR2: SGHNT, YYREEE (reference sequence). Trimming took 4 bases from V and 2 from J, leaving 15 bases between them. DNA of the CDR3: TGTGCCAGCAGCCCGGTAGGAGGGAACAACTATGGCTACACCTTC. Its protein is CASSPVGGNNYGYTF.

J is TRBJ2-2 and V is TRBV2; the match to TRBD1 covers 7 bases. V shed 9 bases, J shed 3 bases, and the junction held 1 base outside the gene matches. CDR3 length: 12 amino acids. CDR1 and CDR2 (germline): SNHLY, FYNNEI. The CDR3 sequence: CARTGDTGELFF. In DNA form, the CDR3 reads TGTGCCAGAACAGGGGACACCGGGGAGCTGTTTTTT.

This clone was found a few times. J is TRBJ2-5 and V is TRBV6-1; D gene unclear. The CDR3 is 13 residues long. Germline V gene data show CDR1 as MNHNS and CDR2 as SASEGT. Trimming stripped 8 bases from V and 4 bases from J, with 14 bases between. CDR3 nucleotides: TGTGCCAGCGGCGAGGAGTACGGAGAGACCCAGTACTTC. This codes for CASGEEYGETQYF.

The sample holds one count of this clone. The chain combines TRBV7-2 with TRBJ1-3; perhaps TRBD1 as D (5 bases). This CDR3 is built from 16 residues. V gave up 0 bases and J gave up 4 bases, with 13 bases separating them. Germline lookup yields CDR1 SGHTA and CDR2 FQGNSA. The CDR3 sequence: CASSLAGGSTGNTIYF. CDR3 coding DNA: TGTGCCAGCAGCTTAGCGGGGGGTTCGACAGGAAACACCATATATTTT. The whole variable domain, filled in from reference TRBV7-2 and TRBJ1-3, reads GAGVSQSPSNKVTEKGKDVELRCDPISGHTALYWYRQSLGQGLEFLIYFQGNSAPDKSGLPSDRFSAERTGGSVSTLTIQRTQQEDSAVYLCASSLAGGSTGNTIYFGEGSWLTVV.

The V gene is TRBV7-2, the J gene TRBJ2-7; 12 bases fit TRBD1. The CDR3 is 15 amino acids. In germline, CDR1 is SGHTA, CDR2 FQGNSA. V dropped 4 bases and J dropped 6; count of bases not matched to a gene: 7. This CDR3 reads CASSWGGTGGPEQYF. DNA for the CDR3: TGTGCCAGCAGCTGGGGGGGGACAGGGGGCCCCGAGCAGTACTTC.

This clone was detected a few times. The chain employs TRBV7-3 and TRBJ1-2; 9 nucleotides match TRBD1. Trimming removed 5 bases from V and 4 bases from J; junction bases left unmatched: 8. Germline V gene lookup returns CDR1 SGHTA and CDR2 FQGTGA. The CDR3 has 15 residues. CDR3 bases: TGTGCCAGCAGCCCGTTTCCGGGACAGGGCTATGGCTACACCTTC. It specifies CASSPFPGQGYGYTF.

The V call is TRBV5-4, the J call TRBJ2-2, with no clear D. Trimming removed 3 bases from V and 3 bases from J, with 3 bases in between. Germline V gives CDR1 SGHNT, CDR2 YYREEE (reference sequence). The CDR3 has 12 residues. The CDR3: CASSSDTGELFF. CDR3 bases: TGTGCCAGCAGCTCAGACACCGGGGAGCTGTTTTTT.

V usage is TRBV9 and J usage is TRBJ2-1; the match to TRBD2 covers 11 bases. V shed 3 bases, J shed 1 base, and the junction held 0 bases outside the gene matches. CDR1 is SGDLS and CDR2 is YYNGEE in the germline V gene. The CDR3 loop spans 15 amino acids. The CDR3 region is CASSASGGSYNEQFF. In nucleotides, the CDR3 is TGTGCCAGCAGCGCTAGCGGGGGGTCCTACAATGAGCAGTTCTTC.